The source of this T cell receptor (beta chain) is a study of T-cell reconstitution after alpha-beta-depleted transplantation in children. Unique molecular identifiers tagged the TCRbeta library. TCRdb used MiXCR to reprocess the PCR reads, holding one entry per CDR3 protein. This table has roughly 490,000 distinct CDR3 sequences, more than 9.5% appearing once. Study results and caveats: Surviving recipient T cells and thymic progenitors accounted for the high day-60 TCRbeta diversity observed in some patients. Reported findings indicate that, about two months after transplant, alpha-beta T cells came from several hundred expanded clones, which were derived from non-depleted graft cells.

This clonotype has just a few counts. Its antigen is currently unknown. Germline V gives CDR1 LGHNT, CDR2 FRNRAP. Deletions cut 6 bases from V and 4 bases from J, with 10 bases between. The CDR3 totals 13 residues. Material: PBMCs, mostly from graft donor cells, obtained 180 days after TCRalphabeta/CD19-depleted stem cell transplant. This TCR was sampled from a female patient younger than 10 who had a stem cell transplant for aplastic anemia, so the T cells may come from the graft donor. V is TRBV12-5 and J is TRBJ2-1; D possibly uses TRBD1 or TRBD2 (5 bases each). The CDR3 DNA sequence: TGTGCTAGTGGCCCTGGGGGTTACAATGAGCAGTTCTTC. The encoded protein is CASGPGGYNEQFF.